This is a list of T cell receptor beta chains from one sample in a study of blood T cell repertoires in COVID-19. Method: immunoSEQ multiplex PCR; TCRdb's copy keeps in-frame clones and lacks some. This table holds 300,000 or so clones, just over 85% found once. Sequenced material: PBMCs or T cells enriched from blood (not recorded which). The receptors shown here come from a woman aged 18-29 years who had recovered from COVID-19. CDR3s leave out the opening cysteine and the closing phenylalanine or tryptophan. Only some rows state a clone size, as once, few, many or a class for expanded clones.

clone size	V gene	J gene	CDR3 protein
.	TRBV5-1	TRBJ1-1	ASSLQGKMNTEAF
.	TRBV19	TRBJ2-2	ASFTRGTSGLPNTGELF
.	TRBV5-4	TRBJ1-1	ASSLGSRVTEAF
.	TRBV10-3	TRBJ1-2	AISETTLNYGYT
.	TRBV13	TRBJ1-2	ASSRHGTGPQLGS
.	TRBV28	TRBJ1-2	ASSLDTGTGFGYT
.	TRBV18	TRBJ2-5	ASSWTEKETQY
.	TRBV27	TRBJ2-7	ASSPGQGKYEQY
.	TRBV28	TRBJ2-3	ASCPIAGTNTQY
.	TRBV2	TRBJ2-5	ASDLGRRETQY
.	TRBV20-1	TRBJ1-2	SARTGYGYT
.	TRBV5-1	TRBJ1-2	ASSLEGVDYGYT
.	TRBV7-3	TRBJ2-7	ASSLGTGYYEQY
few	TRBV7-2	TRBJ2-7	ASSSSMGAEQY
.	TRBV7-9	TRBJ1-2	ASSRDISNYGYT
once	TRBV27	TRBJ1-1	ASSLFWAVSNTEAF
.	TRBV5-6	TRBJ2-2	ASSLAAGELF
.	TRBV6-5	TRBJ2-2	ASSLVGQADTGELF